Listed here are 26 T cell receptor beta chains from one sample, sequenced in a study of T cell repertoires in cytomegalovirus infection. TCRdb re-derived calls from the reads in MiXCR, one entry per CDR3 protein. This sample has hundreds of thousands of distinct CDR3 sequences; 33% occur once, and the top ten carry 18%. These receptors have no known antigen. The sample here was cultured PBMCs, taken from culture after CMV antigen stimulation. These receptors came from a human donor in good health (CMV status not recorded). Some clones in this sample may be carry-over from other donors' samples.

This chain links TRBV7-2 with TRBJ2-7, with a tentative D call TRBD2 (5 bases). Deletions cut 11 bases from V and 2 bases from J, with 7 bases between. Germline V gene sequence: CDR1 SGHTA, CDR2 FQGNSA. This CDR3 comprises 10 residues. The CDR3 DNA reads as TGTGCCCCCGGGACCTACGAGCAGTACTTC. It yields the protein CAPGTYEQYF.

This clonotype appeared a few times. The chain uses TRBV19 and TRBJ1-1; D may be TRBD1 (5 bases). Trimming took 9 bases from V and 4 from J, leaving 18 bases between them. The CDR3 is made up of 14 amino acids. Germline V lookup: CDR1 LNHDA, CDR2 SQIVND (reference sequence). CDR3 nucleotide sequence: TGTGCCAGCACTAAATGGGGGAAGGGCACTGAAGCTTTCTTT. Residues: CASTKWGKGTEAFF.

The CDR3 reads CASSQDPGNTGELFF. The DNA for the CDR3 is TGCGCCAGCAGCCAAGACCCGGGGAACACCGGGGAGCTGTTTTTT. The chain employs TRBV4-1 and TRBJ2-2; D gene unclear. V lost 0 bases, J lost 1 base, and 6 bases lay in between. Germline assignment: CDR1 MGHRA and CDR2 YSYEKL. CDR3 length equals 15 residues.

The chain employs TRBV7-2 and TRBJ2-5; possible D gene TRBD2, 7 bases. V lost 5 bases, J lost 7 bases, and 14 bases lay in between. Per germline, CDR1 SGHTA and CDR2 FQGNSA. This CDR3 has 13 amino acids. The DNA of the CDR3 is TGTGCCAGCAGCCACGGGGGGCCGCGGACCCAGTACTTC. It specifies CASSHGGPRTQYF. Variable domain in full (rest from reference TRBV7-2 and TRBJ2-5): GAGVSQSPSNKVTEKGKDVELRCDPISGHTALYWYRQSLGQGLEFLIYFQGNSAPDKSGLPSDRFSAERTGGSVSTLTIQRTQQEDSAVYLCASSHGGPRTQYFGPGTRLLVL.

This chain connects TRBV10-3 to TRBJ2-1; D remains unclear. V was trimmed by 3 bases and J by 7 bases, leaving 4 bases between them. CDR1 is ENHRY and CDR2 is SYGVKD in the germline V gene. This CDR3 comprises 11 residues. The CDR3 coding sequence is TGTGCCATCAGTGATTCAAATGAGCAGTTCTTC. Amino acids: CAISDSNEQFF.

In this sample, this clonotype turned up many times. V is TRBV7-2 and J is TRBJ2-5; weak D call: TRBD2 (5 bases). This CDR3 comprises 15 residues. CDR1 is SGHTA, CDR2 FQGNSA, per germline. V was shortened by 5 bases and J by 4 bases, with 17 bases between the two germline ends. The CDR3 is CASSPRRPTGETQYF. Here the CDR3 DNA reads TGTGCCAGCAGCCCAAGGAGGCCCACGGGAGAGACCCAGTACTTC.

V is TRBV7-9 and J is TRBJ2-1; D remains ambiguous. Trimming cost V 8 bases and J 0 bases, with 8 bases left between them. This CDR3 region has 13 residues. From germline, CDR1 is SEHNR and CDR2 FQNEAQ (reference sequence). CDR3 in DNA: TGTGCCAGCGTATGGAGCTCCTACAATGAGCAGTTCTTC. This codes for CASVWSSYNEQFF. Looking up the rest from reference TRBV7-9 and TRBJ2-1 gives the full variable domain: DTGVSQNPRHKITKRGQNVTFRCDPISEHNRLYWYRQTLGQGPEFLTYFQNEAQLEKSRLLSDRFSAERPKGSFSTLEIQRTEQGDSAMYLCASVWSSYNEQFFGPGTRLTVL.

The gene calls are TRBV27 and TRBJ2-3, with 7 bases aligning to TRBD2. The V segment lost 6 bases and the J segment 14 bases; nucleotides outside the gene matches: 14. This CDR3 has 13 residues. Germline lookup yields CDR1 MNHEY and CDR2 SMNVEV (reference sequence). The CDR3 region is CASSYISGVGPYF. In DNA form, the CDR3 reads TGTGCCAGCAGCTACATCAGCGGGGTAGGTCCGTATTTT.

This chain uses TRBV15 with TRBJ2-3; 8 bases align to TRBD2. With V trimmed by 0 bases and J by 1 base, 6 bases remained unmatched. The length of the CDR3 is 17 residues. Germline-derived CDR1 and CDR2 are LNHNV and YYDKDF (reference sequence). In DNA form, the CDR3 reads TGTGCCACCAGCAGAGATGGGACTAGTGCGGGCACAGATACGCAGTATTTT. The encoded protein is CATSRDGTSAGTDTQYF.

The chain is built from TRBV20-1 and TRBJ2-3, with unresolved D. The CDR3 spans 12 residues. Trimming stripped 5 bases from V and 4 bases from J, with 10 bases between. The germline CDR1 and CDR2 sequences are DFQATT and SNEGSKA (reference sequence). CDR3 region: CSAPPVADTQYF. CDR3 DNA: TGCAGTGCTCCCCCTGTGGCAGATACGCAGTATTTT.

The chain links TRBV27 to TRBJ2-7; 7 bases align to TRBD1. Unmatched junction bases numbered 9, after V lost 8 bases and J lost 5 bases. The CDR3 runs to 13 residues. CDR1 and CDR2 from the germline V gene are MNHEY and SMNVEV (reference sequence). In DNA form, the CDR3 reads TGTGCCAGCGCCACGAACAGGGGACACGAGCAGTACTTC. It encodes CASATNRGHEQYF.

The chain joins TRBV5-6 to TRBJ1-1; D remains unclear. Germline-derived CDR1 and CDR2 are SGHDT and YYEEEE. V dropped 4 bases and J dropped 7 bases, with 11 bases sitting between them. This CDR3 region has 12 residues. The CDR3 coding sequence is TGTGCCAGCAGCCCGGACGGGGTTGAAGCTTTCTTT. It yields the protein CASSPDGVEAFF. Using reference TRBV5-6 and TRBJ1-1 for the parts outside the CDR3, the full variable domain is DAGVTQSPTHLIKTRGQQVTLRCSPKSGHDTVSWYQQALGQGPQFIFQYYEEEERQRGNFPDRFSGHQFPNYSSELNVNALLLGDSALYLCASSPDGVEAFFGQGTRLTVV.

V gene TRBV18 combines with J gene TRBJ2-1; TRBD1 agrees at 7 bases. The CDR3 has 16 amino acids. Germline V gene data show CDR1 as KGHSH and CDR2 as LQKENI. V was clipped by 0 bases and J by 5 bases; unmatched bases: 7. CDR3 nucleotide sequence: TGTGCCAGCTCACCACCGGGCAGGGGGAAACACAATGAGCAGTTCTTC. Residues: CASSPPGRGKHNEQFF.

This clonotype has more than one count but fewer than ten. The chain recombines TRBV6-1 with TRBJ2-2; D is uncertain. V was clipped by 6 bases and J by 2 bases, with 13 bases between them. CDR1 and CDR2 from the germline V gene are MNHNS and SASEGT. CDR3 length equals 15 residues. CDR3 DNA: TGTGCCAGCAGCCCTATCGGCGGTAACACCGGGGAGCTGTTTTTT. Its translation: CASSPIGGNTGELFF.

The chain carries TRBV20-1 and TRBJ1-3; D unclear. The CDR3 is made up of 14 amino acids. In germline, CDR1 is DFQATT, CDR2 SNEGSKA (reference sequence). Trimming removed 5 bases from V and 0 bases from J, with 11 bases in between. CDR3 region: CSALNPDSGNTIYF. The CDR3 region has the DNA TGCAGTGCTTTAAACCCGGACTCTGGAAACACCATATATTTT.

This chain connects TRBV12-3 or TRBV12-4 to TRBJ2-7, with 8 nucleotides matching TRBD1. The length of the CDR3 is 14 residues. The trim removed 7 bases at V and 3 bases at J, leaving 8 bases unmatched. The CDR3: CASNQQGVVYEQYF. CDR3 bases: TGTGCCAGCAACCAACAGGGGGTGGTCTACGAGCAGTACTTC.

This clonotype occurred a few times. This sequence joins TRBV24-1 and TRBJ2-3, with 9 bases matching TRBD2. Per the germline V gene, CDR1 is KGHDR and CDR2 is SFDVKD. V lost 1 base to trimming and J lost 5 bases; unmatched junction nucleotides: 6. This CDR3 is 16 amino acids long. The CDR3 protein is CATSDFSGSGGDTQYF. The CDR3 DNA sequence: TGTGCCACCAGTGATTTTAGCGGGAGTGGCGGAGATACGCAGTATTTT.

This clonotype was counted once. The chain recombines TRBV2 with TRBJ2-1; D may be TRBD2 (6 bases). V lost 6 bases to trimming and J lost 1 base, with 16 bases between them. The germline V gene has CDR1 SNHLY and CDR2 FYNNEI. The CDR3 covers 16 residues. The CDR3 loop is CASRALAGRSYNEQFF. For the CDR3, the DNA is TGTGCCAGCAGGGCCCTTGCGGGAAGGTCCTACAATGAGCAGTTCTTC.

This chain links TRBV6-1 with TRBJ1-6; TRBD1 aligns across 9 bases. Germline V gene lookup returns CDR1 MNHNS and CDR2 SASEGT. The V segment lost 3 bases and the J segment 12 bases; nucleotides outside the gene matches: 9. CDR3 length equals 15 residues. The CDR3 is CASSETRDRALPLHF. The DNA for the CDR3 is TGTGCCAGCAGTGAGACCCGGGACAGGGCATTACCCCTCCACTTT.

In this sample, this clonotype turned up many times. The J gene is TRBJ2-2, the V gene TRBV7-2; D is unresolved. Trimming pared 2 bases from V and 6 bases from J, leaving 4 bases between. Germline V gene lookup returns CDR1 SGHTA and CDR2 FQGNSA. The CDR3 has 12 amino acids. The CDR3 sequence: CASSLSAGELFF. The CDR3 DNA reads as TGTGCCAGCAGCTTATCCGCCGGGGAGCTGTTTTTT.

The chain combines TRBV7-9 with TRBJ1-6; TRBD1 agrees at 9 bases. The CDR3 covers 17 residues. The ends lost 4 bases at V and 13 bases at J; junction bases unmatched: 17. Germline V gene data show CDR1 as SEHNR and CDR2 as FQNEAQ (reference sequence). CDR3 residues: CASSSGGDRDRSAPLHF. Written as DNA, the CDR3 is TGTGCCAGCAGCTCGGGTGGGGACAGGGATCGGTCGGCCCCCCTCCACTTT.

Ten or more counts support this clonotype. The rearrangement joins TRBV7-2 to TRBJ2-3; tentative D call: TRBD2 (5 bases). The CDR3 contains 15 residues. The V end was cut by 2 bases, the J end by 0 bases, with 9 bases between. Germline V gene sequence: CDR1 SGHTA, CDR2 FQGNSA. CDR3 sequence reads: CASSLPERSTDTQYF. The CDR3 DNA reads as TGTGCCAGCAGCTTACCAGAGCGGAGCACAGATACGCAGTATTTT.

The rearrangement joins TRBV6-2 or TRBV6-3 to TRBJ2-7; D unclear. V was pared by 7 bases and J by 2 bases, with 12 bases between. In germline, CDR1 is MNHEY, CDR2 SVGEGT. The CDR3 covers 13 residues. The CDR3 protein is CASTPDGAYEQYF. CDR3 nucleotides: TGTGCCAGCACCCCGGACGGTGCCTACGAGCAGTACTTC.

V gene TRBV11-3 combines with J gene TRBJ2-2; D may correspond to TRBD1 or TRBD2 (5 bases each). The CDR3 has 19 amino acids. Trimming shortened V by 3 bases and J by 5 bases, and 25 bases separated the two germline ends. From germline, CDR1 is SGHNT and CDR2 YENEEA. CDR3 loop: CASSFSLYPGTKWTGELFF. The CDR3 DNA reads as TGTGCCAGCAGCTTCTCCCTATACCCCGGGACGAAGTGGACCGGGGAGCTGTTTTTT.

V gene TRBV4-1 combines with J gene TRBJ2-2; 10 bases are a match to TRBD2. Germline CDR1 is MGHRA and CDR2 is YSYEKL. The CDR3 is 18 residues long. J gave up 5 bases and V 4 bases, and 13 bases lay outside the gene matches. For the CDR3, the DNA is TGCGCCAGCAGCCCCGGCGGACTAGCGGACCGGAGAACCGGGGAGCTGTTTTTT. Its translation: CASSPGGLADRRTGELFF.

V and J are TRBV5-4 and TRBJ2-5; TRBD2 agrees at 8 bases. The V gene end was trimmed by 4 bases and the J gene end by 5 bases; junction bases not matched to a gene: 10. CDR3 size: 15 residues. CDR1 and CDR2 (germline): SGHNT, YYREEE (reference sequence). The CDR3 DNA sequence: TGTGCCAGCAGCCCCCGGACTAGCCTGGTGGAGACCCAGTACTTC. Its translation: CASSPRTSLVETQYF.